Listed here is a single T cell receptor (beta chain). The data belong to a study of control samples from healthy donors and cancer patients. The assay was immunoSEQ multiplex PCR, and TCRdb's table has in-frame clones only and misses some. The sample yields 95,000 to 150,000 clones, around 89% seen once. Sample: blood. This clonotype was obtained from a man aged 50 to 60 in good health.

The DNA of the CDR3 is TGTGCCAGCAGCCAAGTGGGTGTCTACGAGCAGTACTTC. Amino acids: CASSQVGVYEQYF. This rearrangement joins TRBV11-2 to TRBJ2-7, with D hard to call. V was shortened by 5 bases and J by 3 bases, with 11 bases between the two germline ends. Per the germline V gene, CDR1 is SGHAT and CDR2 is FQNNGV. This CDR3 region has 13 residues. The full variable domain, rest sourced from reference TRBV11-2 and TRBJ2-7, is EAGVAQSPRYKIIEKRQSVAFWCNPISGHATLYWYQQILGQGPKLLIQFQNNGVVDDSQLPKDRFSAERLKGVDSTLKIQPAKLEDSAVYLCASSQVGVYEQYFGPGTRLTVT.